The entry below gives a single TCR beta chain sequence along with its context. Its antigen is as yet unknown. These data come from a study of cytomegalovirus exposure and HLA in healthy donors. Whole-study findings and limits: Altogether, some 160 TCR beta chains were recorded as cytomegalovirus-associated.

The protocol was immunoSEQ multiplex PCR, while the TCRdb copy is restricted to in-frame clones and leaves out a portion. The data hold 150,000 to 200,000 clones, with 84% observed a single time. CDR1 and CDR2 (germline): MGHRA, YSYEKL. With V trimmed by 5 bases and J by 7 bases, 8 bases remained unmatched. The CDR3 is 16 residues long. This sequence was found in a man aged 30 to 45 in good health and CMV-seropositive. The chain joins TRBV4-1 to TRBJ2-1; 13 bases fit TRBD2. The specimen was PBMCs. CDR3 in amino acids: CASSYTSGGAGNEQFF. The CDR3 region has the DNA TGCGCCAGCAGCTACACTAGCGGGGGGGCAGGGAATGAGCAGTTCTTC.